Listed below are T cell receptor beta chains from one sample, sequenced in a study of cytomegalovirus exposure and HLA in healthy donors. Method: immunoSEQ multiplex PCR; TCRdb's copy keeps in-frame clones and lacks some. Counted here are about 220,000 clones, 82% occurring once; the ten biggest clones make up nearly 6%. Source material: PBMCs. The receptor set was obtained from a middle-aged man in good health and CMV-seropositive. The CDR3 runs from the conserved cysteine through the conserved F or W. The order of the fields is D gene, J gene, V gene, clone size, CDR3 protein, CDR3 DNA. D genes are given only for firm matches. Clone size is shown for a subset of rows, as once, few, many or a class of expanded clone.

d_gene: TRBD1; j_gene: TRBJ1-1; v_gene: TRBV7-9; abundance: NA; CDR3aa: CASSLARGRTEAFF; CDR3nt: TGTGCCAGCAGCTTAGCGAGGGGGCGAACTGAAGCTTTCTTT
d_gene: TRBD2; j_gene: TRBJ2-1; v_gene: TRBV7-3; abundance: NA; CDR3aa: CASSRLGTSGSGEQFF; CDR3nt: TGTGCCAGCAGCAGACTCGGGACTAGCGGTTCAGGGGAGCAGTTCTTC
d_gene: NA; j_gene: TRBJ1-3; v_gene: TRBV7-8; abundance: NA; CDR3aa: CASSPGNRNTIYF; CDR3nt: TGTGCCAGCAGCCCCGGGAATAGGAACACCATATATTTT
d_gene: NA; j_gene: TRBJ2-3; v_gene: TRBV7-9; abundance: NA; CDR3aa: CASSFITDTQYF; CDR3nt: TGTGCCAGCAGCTTCATTACAGATACGCAGTATTTT
d_gene: NA; j_gene: TRBJ1-3; v_gene: TRBV18; abundance: NA; CDR3aa: CASSPGERSGNTIYF; CDR3nt: TGTGCCAGCTCACCGGGTGAGCGCTCTGGAAACACCATATATTTT
d_gene: NA; j_gene: TRBJ2-7; v_gene: TRBV9; abundance: NA; CDR3aa: CASSPRQSARPQYF; CDR3nt: TGTGCCAGCAGCCCTAGACAGTCGGCGCGGCCGCAGTACTTC
d_gene: TRBD2; j_gene: TRBJ2-3; v_gene: TRBV7-9; abundance: NA; CDR3aa: CASSLLAGADTQYF; CDR3nt: TGTGCCAGCAGCTTACTAGCGGGAGCAGATACGCAGTATTTT
d_gene: TRBD1; j_gene: TRBJ2-5; v_gene: TRBV2; abundance: few; CDR3aa: CASSEAGGRETQYF; CDR3nt: TGTGCCAGCAGTGAAGCAGGGGGCCGGGAGACCCAGTACTTC
d_gene: NA; j_gene: TRBJ1-2; v_gene: TRBV18; abundance: NA; CDR3aa: CASSPPWEADTF; CDR3nt: TGTGCCAGCTCACCACCCTGGGAGGCTGACACCTTC
d_gene: NA; j_gene: TRBJ2-2; v_gene: TRBV5-4; abundance: few; CDR3aa: CASSLTERPGTGELFF; CDR3nt: TGTGCCAGCAGCTTGACCGAGCGGCCGGGCACCGGGGAGCTGTTTTTT
d_gene: NA; j_gene: TRBJ1-1; v_gene: TRBV5-6; abundance: NA; CDR3aa: CASSFGEGAFF; CDR3nt: TGTGCCAGCAGCTTCGGGGAGGGAGCTTTCTTT
d_gene: NA; j_gene: TRBJ1-2; v_gene: TRBV5-1; abundance: few; CDR3aa: CASSSSRGESAGYTF; CDR3nt: TGCGCCAGCAGCTCGTCCCGGGGGGAATCGGCCGGCTACACCTTC
d_gene: NA; j_gene: TRBJ1-2; v_gene: TRBV5-1; abundance: NA; CDR3aa: CASSLGDIYGYTF; CDR3nt: TGCGCCAGCAGCTTGGGTGACATCTATGGCTACACCTTC
d_gene: NA; j_gene: TRBJ2-3; v_gene: TRBV7-9; abundance: NA; CDR3aa: CASSRRDSHTQYF; CDR3nt: TGTGCCAGCAGCCGAAGGGACTCCCATACGCAGTATTTT
d_gene: NA; j_gene: TRBJ2-3; v_gene: TRBV11-3; abundance: once; CDR3aa: CASSLDRDTQYF; CDR3nt: TGTGCCAGCAGCTTAGATCGGGATACGCAGTATTTT
d_gene: TRBD1; j_gene: TRBJ2-7; v_gene: TRBV2; abundance: NA; CDR3aa: CASSGQEYYEQYF; CDR3nt: TGTGCCAGCAGCGGACAGGAATACTACGAGCAGTACTTC
d_gene: TRBD2; j_gene: TRBJ2-1; v_gene: TRBV7-3; abundance: NA; CDR3aa: CASSDSQRGYNEQFF; CDR3nt: TGTGCCAGCAGCGATTCCCAGCGGGGCTACAATGAGCAGTTCTTC
d_gene: NA; j_gene: TRBJ2-5; v_gene: TRBV5-6; abundance: few; CDR3aa: CASSLAETGSTETQYF; CDR3nt: TGTGCCAGCAGCTTGGCCGAAACAGGGAGTACGGAGACCCAGTACTTC
d_gene: NA; j_gene: TRBJ1-1; v_gene: TRBV5-5; abundance: NA; CDR3aa: CASSLVTEAFF; CDR3nt: TGTGCCAGCAGCTTGGTAACTGAAGCTTTCTTT
d_gene: NA; j_gene: TRBJ2-1; v_gene: TRBV9; abundance: NA; CDR3aa: CASSVEAGSYNEQFF; CDR3nt: TGTGCCAGCAGCGTAGAGGCGGGCTCCTACAATGAGCAGTTCTTC
d_gene: NA; j_gene: TRBJ2-2; v_gene: TRBV18; abundance: NA; CDR3aa: CASSPQEATGELFF; CDR3nt: TGTGCCAGCTCACCACAGGAGGCCACCGGGGAGCTGTTTTTT
d_gene: TRBD2; j_gene: TRBJ2-3; v_gene: TRBV7-3; abundance: NA; CDR3aa: CASREGLAGLTDTQYF; CDR3nt: TGTGCCAGCCGGGAGGGACTAGCGGGATTAACAGATACGCAGTATTTT
d_gene: TRBD1; j_gene: TRBJ1-2; v_gene: TRBV19; abundance: once; CDR3aa: CASSSTGGGYGYTF; CDR3nt: TGTGCCAGTAGCTCTACAGGGGGCGGATATGGCTACACCTTC